This T cell receptor (beta chain) was sequenced during a study of blood T cells in healthy people across ages. Together with a sample-barcoded 5' primer, a J-beta primer mix was included in a second PCR lasting roughly 6 to 12 cycles. One entry per CDR3 protein, called by TCRdb with MiXCR from the 5' RACE reads. The top ten clones hold roughly 8% of a sample with around 1,500,000 distinct CDR3 sequences, roughly 28% of them seen once. No fewer than 7 million PBMCs went into each sample. Germline V gene data show CDR1 as SQVTM and CDR2 as ANQGSEA. This CDR3 region has 17 residues. The receptor's source is a woman in her thirties in good health. What was sequenced was blood. J is TRBJ2-1 and V is TRBV29-1; 15 nucleotides align to TRBD2. The J call may be incorrect, as the DNA end agrees better with TRBJ2-7. The DNA for the CDR3 is TGCAGCCTCAAAGGACTAGCGGGAGGGAGGGGCTACAATGAGCAGTACTTC. Residues: CSLKGLAGGRGYNEQYF.